This is a list of T cell receptor beta chains from one sample in a study of shared clonotypes between healthy human individuals. Some clones are missing from TCRdb's copy, which holds only in-frame ones; the method was immunoSEQ multiplex PCR. The sample consists of over 1.5 million clones, 95% to 99% of them appearing once. The sample comprised naive CD4+ T cells sorted from blood. These receptors were collected from a man younger than 40 in good health. CDR3s include the opening cysteine and the closing phenylalanine or tryptophan. The D gene is left open where the match is weak. Expanded clones are given a class, and other clones once, few, many or no size at all.

TRBJ1-3 | TRBV15 | NA | NA | CATSSKGQPKGNTIYF | TGTGCCACCAGCAGTAAAGGACAGCCCAAGGGAAACACCATATATTTT
TRBJ1-5 | TRBV15 | NA | NA | CATSGGQRNQPQHF | TGTGCCACCAGCGGAGGACAGCGCAATCAGCCCCAGCATTTT
TRBJ2-1 | TRBV11-1 | NA | once | CASRNRGDEQFF | TGTGCCAGCAGAAACCGCGGGGATGAGCAGTTCTTC
TRBJ2-2 | TRBV7-9 | NA | once | CASSTANTGELFF | TGTGCCAGCAGCACAGCGAACACCGGGGAGCTGTTTTTT
TRBJ2-7 | TRBV9 | NA | once | CASSVVRADSYEQYF | TGTGCCAGCAGCGTGGTCCGGGCGGACTCCTACGAGCAGTACTTC
TRBJ2-2 | TRBV2 | NA | NA | CASSVQGNTGELFF | TGTGCCAGCAGTGTACAGGGAAACACCGGGGAGCTGTTTTTT
TRBJ2-2 | TRBV28 | TRBD2 | NA | CASSPPGLATGELFF | TGTGCCAGCAGTCCGCCGGGACTAGCGACCGGGGAGCTGTTTTTT
TRBJ2-5 | TRBV19 | NA | once | CASRYTRQETQYF | TGTGCCTCCCGCTATACTAGACAAGAGACCCAGTACTTC
TRBJ1-3 | TRBV2 | NA | NA | CASSEHGNTIYF | TGTGCCAGCAGTGAACACGGAAACACCATATATTTT
TRBJ2-5 | TRBV7-2 | TRBD1 | NA | CASSSDRATETQYF | TGTGCCAGCAGCTCGGACAGGGCGACGGAGACCCAGTACTTC
TRBJ2-1 | TRBV14 | NA | NA | CASSRGVAISYNEQFF | TGTGCCAGCAGCCGCGGGGTAGCTATCTCCTACAATGAGCAGTTCTTC
TRBJ2-7 | TRBV28 | NA | once | CASRFTPAMVGEQYF | TGTGCCAGCAGGTTTACCCCCGCTATGGTGGGCGAGCAGTACTTC
TRBJ2-5 | TRBV29-1 | NA | NA | CSVDSGETQYF | TGCAGCGTTGATAGTGGGGAGACCCAGTACTTC
TRBJ1-2 | TRBV10-3 | TRBD1 | once | CAISLTGSYGYTF | TGTGCCATCAGTCTGACAGGGTCCTATGGCTACACCTTC
TRBJ2-7 | TRBV19 | NA | NA | CASSINLGNYEQYF | TGTGCCAGTAGTATTAACCTAGGTAACTACGAGCAGTACTTC
TRBJ2-7 | TRBV10-3 | NA | NA | CAIKKTTGGIYEQYF | TGTGCCATCAAGAAGACGACAGGTGGGATTTACGAGCAGTACTTC
TRBJ2-7 | TRBV11-2 | TRBD1 | once | CASSFGQGVYEQYF | TGTGCCAGCAGCTTCGGACAGGGGGTGTACGAGCAGTACTTC
TRBJ2-1 | TRBV11-2 | TRBD2 | NA | CASSWTSGPSSYNEQFF | TGTGCCAGCAGCTGGACTAGCGGCCCAAGCTCCTACAATGAGCAGTTCTTC
TRBJ2-7 | TRBV6-6 | NA | NA | CASSPQENYEQYF | TGTGCCAGCAGCCCACAGGAAAACTACGAGCAGTACTTC
TRBJ2-3 | TRBV14 | NA | NA | CASSQVSGVTDTQYF | TGTGCCAGCAGCCAAGTTTCGGGGGTAACAGATACGCAGTATTTT
TRBJ2-7 | TRBV15 | TRBD1 | once | CATSRDMSGGVDEQYF | TGTGCCACCAGCAGAGATATGTCAGGGGGAGTGGACGAGCAGTACTTC
TRBJ2-1 | TRBV4-3 | NA | NA | CASSQESRDREQFF | TGCGCCAGCAGCCAAGAGTCTCGCGACCGTGAGCAGTTCTTC
TRBJ2-1 | TRBV5-1 | TRBD1 | once | CASFAGTGSINEQFF | TGCGCCAGCTTCGCCGGGACAGGGAGTATTAATGAGCAGTTCTTC
TRBJ2-5 | TRBV27 | TRBD1 | NA | CASSLRAGGMQETQYF | TGTGCCAGCAGTTTAAGGGCAGGGGGTATGCAAGAGACCCAGTACTTC
TRBJ2-7 | TRBV5-1 | TRBD1 | NA | CASSTGTAITYEQYF | TGCGCCAGCAGTACCGGGACAGCTATAACCTACGAGCAGTACTTC
TRBJ2-7 | TRBV6-1 | NA | NA | CASSDSTRGGPSYEQYF | TGTGCCAGCAGTGATTCTACGAGGGGCGGGCCGTCCTACGAGCAGTACTTC
TRBJ2-2 | TRBV5-1 | TRBD2 | NA | CASSAFSGSRTGELFF | TGCGCCAGCAGCGCATTTAGCGGGAGTAGGACCGGGGAGCTGTTTTTT
TRBJ1-1 | TRBV15 | NA | NA | CATSRESGQNTEAFF | TGTGCCACCAGCAGGGAATCGGGACAGAACACTGAAGCTTTCTTT
TRBJ1-5 | TRBV19 | TRBD1 | NA | CASSLGQGGGQPQHF | TGTGCCAGTAGTCTTGGACAGGGTGGGGGTCAGCCCCAGCATTTT
TRBJ2-3 | TRBV29-1 | TRBD2 | NA | CSGGGFSPTDTQYF | TGCAGCGGGGGAGGGTTTTCCCCCACAGATACGCAGTATTTT
TRBJ1-3 | TRBV18 | TRBD1 | NA | CASSATRDSGISGNTIYF | TGTGCCAGCTCAGCGACCAGGGACAGTGGTATCTCTGGAAACACCATATATTTT
TRBJ2-7 | TRBV5-4 | TRBD1 | NA | CASSFGQGAGEQYF | TGTGCCAGCAGCTTCGGACAGGGGGCAGGCGAGCAGTACTTC
TRBJ2-3 | TRBV19 | NA | NA | CASSRPRPSTDTQYF | TGTGCCAGTAGTAGGCCGCGGCCTAGCACAGATACGCAGTATTTT
TRBJ1-5 | TRBV15 | NA | NA | CATSWSGVDQPQHF | TGTGCCACCAGTTGGTCAGGGGTGGATCAGCCCCAGCATTTT
TRBJ2-2 | TRBV11-3 | TRBD1 | NA | CASSLRTGGFTGELFF | TGTGCCAGCAGCTTAAGGACAGGGGGATTCACCGGGGAGCTGTTTTTT
TRBJ2-3 | TRBV5-1 | TRBD2 | NA | CASSFSGTDTQYF | TGCGCCAGCAGCTTTAGCGGGACAGATACGCAGTATTTT
TRBJ1-5 | TRBV30 | NA | NA | CAWSSRGGIQPQHF | TGTGCCTGGAGTTCCCGGGGGGGAATTCAGCCCCAGCATTTT
TRBJ2-3 | TRBV7-3 | TRBD1 | NA | CASSTGQGGTDTQYF | TGTGCCAGCAGCACCGGACAGGGCGGCACAGATACGCAGTATTTT
TRBJ1-4 | TRBV4-1 | NA | NA | CASSHGEKLFF | TGCGCCAGCAGCCACGGTGAAAAACTGTTTTTT
TRBJ2-5 | TRBV7-3 | TRBD2 | NA | CASSQAGVYETQYF | TGTGCTAGCAGCCAAGCGGGAGTTTATGAGACCCAGTACTTC